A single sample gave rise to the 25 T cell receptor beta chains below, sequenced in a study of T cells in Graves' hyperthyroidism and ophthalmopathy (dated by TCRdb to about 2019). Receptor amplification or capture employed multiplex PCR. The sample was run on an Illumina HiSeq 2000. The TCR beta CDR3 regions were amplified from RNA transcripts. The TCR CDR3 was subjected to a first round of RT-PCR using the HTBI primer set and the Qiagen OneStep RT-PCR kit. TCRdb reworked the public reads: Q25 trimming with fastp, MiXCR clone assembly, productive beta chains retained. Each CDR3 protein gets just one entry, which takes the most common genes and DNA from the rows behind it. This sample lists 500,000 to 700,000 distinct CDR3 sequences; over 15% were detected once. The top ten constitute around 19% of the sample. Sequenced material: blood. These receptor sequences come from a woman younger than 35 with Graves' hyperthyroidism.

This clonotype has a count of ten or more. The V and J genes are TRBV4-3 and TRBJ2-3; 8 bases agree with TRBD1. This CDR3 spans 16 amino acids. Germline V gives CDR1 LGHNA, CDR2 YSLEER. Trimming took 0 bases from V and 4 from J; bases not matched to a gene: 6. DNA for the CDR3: TGCGCCAGCAGCCAAGAATTAGGACAGGGCGCAGATACGCAGTATTTT. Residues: CASSQELGQGADTQYF.

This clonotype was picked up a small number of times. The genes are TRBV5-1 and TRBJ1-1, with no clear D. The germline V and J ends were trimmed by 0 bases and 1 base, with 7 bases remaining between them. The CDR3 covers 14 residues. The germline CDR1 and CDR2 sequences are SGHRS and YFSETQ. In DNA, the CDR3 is TGCGCCAGCAGCTTGGCTCTAGAGAACACTGAAGCTTTCTTT. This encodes CASSLALENTEAFF.

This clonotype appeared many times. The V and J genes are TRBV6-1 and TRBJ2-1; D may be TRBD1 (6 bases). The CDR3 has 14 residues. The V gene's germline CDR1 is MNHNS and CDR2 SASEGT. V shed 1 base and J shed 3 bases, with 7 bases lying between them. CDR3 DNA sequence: TGTGCCAGCAGTGAAGGGACAGACTACAATGAGCAGTTCTTC. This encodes CASSEGTDYNEQFF.

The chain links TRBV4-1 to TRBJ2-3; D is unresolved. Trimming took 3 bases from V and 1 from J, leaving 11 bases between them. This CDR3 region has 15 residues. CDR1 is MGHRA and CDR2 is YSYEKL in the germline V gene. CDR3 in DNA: TGCGCCAGCAGCCAGCGAAGCCAACGCACAGATACGCAGTATTTT. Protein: CASSQRSQRTDTQYF.

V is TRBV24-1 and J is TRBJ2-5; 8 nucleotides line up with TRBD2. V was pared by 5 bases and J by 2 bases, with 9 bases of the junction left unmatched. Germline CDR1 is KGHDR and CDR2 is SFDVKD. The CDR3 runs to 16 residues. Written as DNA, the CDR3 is TGTGCCACCAGTGTCGCGACTAGCGCCTATCAAGAGACCCAGTACTTC. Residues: CATSVATSAYQETQYF.

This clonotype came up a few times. Here the CDR3 DNA reads TGTGCCAGCAGCTTCGGGACAGGGGTGGATGAGCAGTTCTTC. Protein: CASSFGTGVDEQFF. This chain connects TRBV7-9 to TRBJ2-1; TRBD1 matches 10 bases. The V and J ends lost 3 bases and 8 bases, in that order; junction bases with no gene match: 4. Germline V gene data show CDR1 as SEHNR and CDR2 as FQNEAQ (reference sequence). This CDR3 is 14 amino acids long. Full variable domain (remainder filled in from reference TRBV7-9 and TRBJ2-1): DTGVSQNPRHKITKRGQNVTFRCDPISEHNRLYWYRQTLGQGPEFLTYFQNEAQLEKSRLLSDRFSAERPKGSFSTLEIQRTEQGDSAMYLCASSFGTGVDEQFFGPGTRLTVL.

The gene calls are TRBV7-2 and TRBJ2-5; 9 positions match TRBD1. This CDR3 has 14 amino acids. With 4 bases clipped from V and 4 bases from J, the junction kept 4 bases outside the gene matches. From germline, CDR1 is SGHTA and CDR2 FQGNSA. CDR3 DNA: TGTGCCAGCAGCTCGGACAGGGGTTCAGAGACCCAGTACTTC. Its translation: CASSSDRGSETQYF.

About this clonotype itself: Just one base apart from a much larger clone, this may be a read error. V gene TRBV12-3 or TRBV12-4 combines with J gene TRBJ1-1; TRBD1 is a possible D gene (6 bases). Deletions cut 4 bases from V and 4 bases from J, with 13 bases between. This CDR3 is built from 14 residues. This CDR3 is CASSSIKGGTEAFF. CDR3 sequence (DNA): TGTGCCAGCAGTTCGATCAAGGGGGGCACTGAAGCTTTCTTT.

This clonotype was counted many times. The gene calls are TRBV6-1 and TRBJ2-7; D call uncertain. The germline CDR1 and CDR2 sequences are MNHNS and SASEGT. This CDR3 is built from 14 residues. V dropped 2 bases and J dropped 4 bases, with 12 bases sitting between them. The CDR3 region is CASSEQHPWYEQYF. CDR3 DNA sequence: TGTGCCAGCAGTGAACAACACCCCTGGTACGAGCAGTACTTC.

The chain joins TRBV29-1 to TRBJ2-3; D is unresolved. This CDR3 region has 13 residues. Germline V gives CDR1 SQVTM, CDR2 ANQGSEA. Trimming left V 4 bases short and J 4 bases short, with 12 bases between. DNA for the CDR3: TGCAGCGTTGTTCTAAGTGCCGCAGATACGCAGTATTTT. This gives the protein CSVVLSAADTQYF.

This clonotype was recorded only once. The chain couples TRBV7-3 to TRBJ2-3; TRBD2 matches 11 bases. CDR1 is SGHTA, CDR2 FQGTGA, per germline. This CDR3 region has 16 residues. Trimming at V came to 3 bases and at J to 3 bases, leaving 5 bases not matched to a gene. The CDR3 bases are TGTGCCAGCAGCTTCTCTAGCGGGGGGCCTACAGATACGCAGTATTTT. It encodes CASSFSSGGPTDTQYF.

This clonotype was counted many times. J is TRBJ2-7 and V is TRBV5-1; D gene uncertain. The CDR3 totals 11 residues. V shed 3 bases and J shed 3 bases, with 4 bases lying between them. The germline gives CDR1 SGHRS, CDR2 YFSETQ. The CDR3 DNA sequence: TGCGCCAGCAGCTGGAACTACGAGCAGTACTTC. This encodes CASSWNYEQYF.

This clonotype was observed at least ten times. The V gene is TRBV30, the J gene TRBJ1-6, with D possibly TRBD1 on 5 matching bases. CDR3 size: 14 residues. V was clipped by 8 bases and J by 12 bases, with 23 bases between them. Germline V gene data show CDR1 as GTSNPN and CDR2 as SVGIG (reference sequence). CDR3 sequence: CAGDAAPNGGPLHF. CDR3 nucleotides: TGTGCCGGAGATGCAGCGCCTAACGGGGGACCCCTCCACTTT.

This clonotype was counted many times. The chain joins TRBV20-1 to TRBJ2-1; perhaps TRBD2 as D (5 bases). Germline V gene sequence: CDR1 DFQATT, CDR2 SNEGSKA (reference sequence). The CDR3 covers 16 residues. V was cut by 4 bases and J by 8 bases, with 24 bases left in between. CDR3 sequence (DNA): TGCAGTGCTACAGGTCGCGGTGGGAGAAGCATTGATGAGCAGTTCTTC. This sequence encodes CSATGRGGRSIDEQFF.

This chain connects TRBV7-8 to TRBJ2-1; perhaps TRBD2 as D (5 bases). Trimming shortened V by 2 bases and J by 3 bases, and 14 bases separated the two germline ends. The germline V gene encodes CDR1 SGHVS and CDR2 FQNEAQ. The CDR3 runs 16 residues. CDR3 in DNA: TGTGCCAGCAGCTTACAACGGGAAGCGGACTACAATGAGCAGTTCTTC. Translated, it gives CASSLQREADYNEQFF.

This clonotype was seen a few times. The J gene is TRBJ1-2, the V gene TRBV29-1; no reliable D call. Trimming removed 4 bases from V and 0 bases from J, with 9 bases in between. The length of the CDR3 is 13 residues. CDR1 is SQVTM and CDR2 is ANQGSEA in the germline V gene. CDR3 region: CSVGGVANYGYTF. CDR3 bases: TGCAGCGTTGGCGGGGTAGCTAACTATGGCTACACCTTC.

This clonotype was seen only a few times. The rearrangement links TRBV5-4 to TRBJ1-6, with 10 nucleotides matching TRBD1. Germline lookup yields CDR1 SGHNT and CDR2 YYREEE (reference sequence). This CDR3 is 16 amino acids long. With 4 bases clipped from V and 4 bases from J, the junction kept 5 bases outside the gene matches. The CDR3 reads CASSATGGPYNSPLHF. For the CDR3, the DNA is TGTGCCAGCAGCGCGACAGGGGGCCCTTATAATTCACCCCTCCACTTT.

CDR3 bases: TGTGCCAGCGAGCCGGGGGGCCGGATACAAGAGACCCAGTACTTC. It specifies CASEPGGRIQETQYF. The chain carries TRBV6-2 or TRBV6-3 and TRBJ2-5, with D possibly TRBD2 on 7 matching bases. The CDR3 extends over 15 amino acids. Germline values: CDR1 MNHEY, CDR2 SVGEGT. V was pared by 8 bases and J by 2 bases, with 18 bases between.

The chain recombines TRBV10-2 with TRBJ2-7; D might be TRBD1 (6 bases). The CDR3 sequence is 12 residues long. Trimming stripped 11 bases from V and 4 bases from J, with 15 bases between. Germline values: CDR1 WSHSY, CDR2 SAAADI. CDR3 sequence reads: CAVTGTHYEQYF. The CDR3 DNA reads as TGCGCCGTAACCGGGACACATTACGAGCAGTACTTC.

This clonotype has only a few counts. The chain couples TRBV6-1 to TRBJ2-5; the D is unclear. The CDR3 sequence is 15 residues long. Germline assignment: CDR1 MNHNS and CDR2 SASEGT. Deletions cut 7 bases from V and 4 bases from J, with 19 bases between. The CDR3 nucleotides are TGTGCCAGCATATCAGAGGCGAGCACGGGAGAGACCCAGTACTTC. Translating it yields CASISEASTGETQYF.

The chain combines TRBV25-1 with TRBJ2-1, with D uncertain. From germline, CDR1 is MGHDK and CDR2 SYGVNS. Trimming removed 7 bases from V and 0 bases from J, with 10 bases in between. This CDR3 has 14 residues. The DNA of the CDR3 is TGTGCCAGCAATCGGAAAGGCTCCTACAATGAGCAGTTCTTC. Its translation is CASNRKGSYNEQFF.

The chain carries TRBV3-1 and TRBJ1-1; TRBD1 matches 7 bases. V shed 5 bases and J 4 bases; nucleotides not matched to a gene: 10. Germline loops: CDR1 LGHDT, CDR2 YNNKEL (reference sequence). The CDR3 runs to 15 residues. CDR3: CASSYETGKFTEAFF. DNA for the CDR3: TGTGCCAGCAGCTACGAGACAGGGAAGTTCACTGAAGCTTTCTTT.

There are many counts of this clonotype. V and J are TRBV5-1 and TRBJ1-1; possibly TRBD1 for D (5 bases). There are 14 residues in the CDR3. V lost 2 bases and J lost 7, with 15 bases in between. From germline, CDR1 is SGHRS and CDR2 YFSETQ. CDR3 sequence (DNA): TGCGCCAGCAGCTTCGGGTGGACTGGGGGTGAAGCTTTCTTT. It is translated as CASSFGWTGGEAFF.

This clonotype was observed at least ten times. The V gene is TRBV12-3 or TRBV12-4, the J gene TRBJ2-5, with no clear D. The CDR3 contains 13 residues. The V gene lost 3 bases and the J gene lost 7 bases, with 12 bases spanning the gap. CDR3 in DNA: TGTGCCAGCAGTTTTTTTGTCCCGGGGACCCAGTACTTC. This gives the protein CASSFFVPGTQYF.

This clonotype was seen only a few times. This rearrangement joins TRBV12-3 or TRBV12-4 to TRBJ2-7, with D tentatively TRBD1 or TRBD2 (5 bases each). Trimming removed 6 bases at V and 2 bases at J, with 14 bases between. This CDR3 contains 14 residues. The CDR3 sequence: CASSSQLGAYEQYF. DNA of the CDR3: TGTGCCAGCAGCTCGCAGCTGGGGGCCTACGAGCAGTACTTC.